This T cell receptor beta chain derives from a study of shared clonotypes between healthy human individuals. Study-wide background: Aged between 18 and 49, the donors were two women and three men. Study outcomes and limitations: Blood was the only sampled material, and tissue repertoires likely differ. Some clonotypes were shared by all four sorted-subset donors, while others were not shared. The non-shared ones had lower generation probabilities than the shared ones.

The naive CD8 subset, CD45RO-negative cells positively selected for CCR7, excluded terminally differentiated effector memory CD45RA+ cells. The V and J ends lost 5 bases and 8 bases respectively, with 21 bases between them. The CDR3 totals 16 residues. CDR1 and CDR2 from the germline V gene are PRHDT and FYEKMQ (reference sequence). A note on this clone: Its cognate antigen is unknown.

In the study's own analysis: In the immunoSEQ data, sequences were junction-only and lacked quality scores, so filtering differed. Measured with immunoSEQ multiplex PCR; TCRdb has only the in-frame clones, and not every one. For V, J and clone size, that table is used; D and trimming come from the DNA. The repertoire holds about 2 million clones, with about 95% as singletons. The receptor was isolated from a man aged 18-30 years in good health. The chain joins TRBV13 to TRBJ2-2; tentative D call: TRBD2 (5 bases). The material sequenced was naive CD8+ T cells sorted from blood. The chain's CDR3 is CASSHELERAVGELFF. CDR3 DNA: TGTGCCAGCAGCCACGAACTAGAGAGGGCTGTTGGGGAGCTGTTTTTT.